This TCR beta chain was sequenced for a study of blood T cell repertoires in COVID-19. Sequencing used immunoSEQ multiplex PCR; TCRdb keeps in-frame clones, though not all of them. The sample has fewer than 70,000 clones, approximately 87% seen once. The germline V gene encodes CDR1 LGHDT and CDR2 YNNKEL (reference sequence). V was pared by 3 bases and J by 3 bases, with 8 bases between. The CDR3 runs to 13 residues. The rearrangement joins TRBV3-1 (or the pseudogene TRBV3-2) to TRBJ1-2; D not resolved. Material: peripheral blood. This clonotype was sampled from a man in his sixties with active or convalescent COVID-19. The CDR3 DNA is TGTGCCAGCAGCCACAGGCTCGACTATGGCTACACCTTC. This encodes CASSHRLDYGYTF.